This T cell receptor (beta chain) was identified during a study of CD8 T cells in Susac syndrome. A quantity of about 0.5 to 1 ug RNA underwent reverse transcription using random hexamers. TCRdb ran MiXCR on the immunoSEQ multiplex PCR reads and lists one entry per CDR3 protein. The sample has 200,000 to 250,000 distinct CDR3 sequences, around 96% seen once. Per germline, CDR1 SGHTA and CDR2 FQGNSA. V gave up 4 bases and J gave up 6 bases; unmatched junction bases: 11. The CDR3 is 15 residues long. FACS enriched CD8+ TEMRA cells, while bulk CD8+ and CD4+ were negatively isolated. The J gene is TRBJ2-7, the V gene TRBV7-2; 8 bases match TRBD2. The clonotype originates from a human donor with multiple sclerosis. Sequenced material: CD4+ T cells from PBMCs. The CDR3 DNA is TGTGCCAGCAGCTGGAGAAGCGGGAGCGAGTCCGAGCAGTACTTC. As protein: CASSWRSGSESEQYF.